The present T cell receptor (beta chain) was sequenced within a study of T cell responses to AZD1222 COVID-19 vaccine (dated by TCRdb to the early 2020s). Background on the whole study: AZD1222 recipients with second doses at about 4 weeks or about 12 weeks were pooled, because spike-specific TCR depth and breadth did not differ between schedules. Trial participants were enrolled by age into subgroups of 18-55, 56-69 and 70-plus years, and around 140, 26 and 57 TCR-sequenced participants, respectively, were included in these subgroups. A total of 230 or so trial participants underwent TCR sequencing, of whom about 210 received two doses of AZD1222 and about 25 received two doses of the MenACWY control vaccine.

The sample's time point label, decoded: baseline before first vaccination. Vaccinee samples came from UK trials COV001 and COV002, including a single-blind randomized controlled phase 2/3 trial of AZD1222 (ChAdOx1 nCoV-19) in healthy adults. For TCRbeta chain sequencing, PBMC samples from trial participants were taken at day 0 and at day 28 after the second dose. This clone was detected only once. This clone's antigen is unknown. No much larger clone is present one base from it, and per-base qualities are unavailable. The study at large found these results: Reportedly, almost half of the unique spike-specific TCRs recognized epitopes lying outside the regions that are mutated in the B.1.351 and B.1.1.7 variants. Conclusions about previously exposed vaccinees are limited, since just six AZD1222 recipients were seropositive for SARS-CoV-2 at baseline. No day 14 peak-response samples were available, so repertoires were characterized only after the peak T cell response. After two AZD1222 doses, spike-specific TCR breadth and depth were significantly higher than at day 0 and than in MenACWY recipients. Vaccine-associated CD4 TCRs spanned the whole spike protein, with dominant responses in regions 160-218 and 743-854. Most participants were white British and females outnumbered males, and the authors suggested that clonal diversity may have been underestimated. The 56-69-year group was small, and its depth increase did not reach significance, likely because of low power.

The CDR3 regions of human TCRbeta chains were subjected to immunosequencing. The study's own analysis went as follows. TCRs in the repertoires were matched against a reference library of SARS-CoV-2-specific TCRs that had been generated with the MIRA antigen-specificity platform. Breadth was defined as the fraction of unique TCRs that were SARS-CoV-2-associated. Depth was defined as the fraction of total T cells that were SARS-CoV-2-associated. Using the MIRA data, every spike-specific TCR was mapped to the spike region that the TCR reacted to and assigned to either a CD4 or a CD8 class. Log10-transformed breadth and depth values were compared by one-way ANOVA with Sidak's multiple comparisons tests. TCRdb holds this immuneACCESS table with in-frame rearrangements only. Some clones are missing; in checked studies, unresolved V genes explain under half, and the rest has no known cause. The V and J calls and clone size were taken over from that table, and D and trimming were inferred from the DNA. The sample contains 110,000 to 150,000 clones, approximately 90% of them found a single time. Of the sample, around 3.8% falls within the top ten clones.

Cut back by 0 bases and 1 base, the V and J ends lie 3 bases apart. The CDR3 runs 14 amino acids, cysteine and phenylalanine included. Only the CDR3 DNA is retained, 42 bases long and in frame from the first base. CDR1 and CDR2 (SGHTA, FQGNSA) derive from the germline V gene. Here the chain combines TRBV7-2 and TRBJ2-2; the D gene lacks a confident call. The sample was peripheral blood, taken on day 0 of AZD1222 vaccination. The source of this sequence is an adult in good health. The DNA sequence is TGTGCCAGCAGCTTAGCTCTGAACACCGGGGAGCTGTTTTTT. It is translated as CASSLALNTGELFF.